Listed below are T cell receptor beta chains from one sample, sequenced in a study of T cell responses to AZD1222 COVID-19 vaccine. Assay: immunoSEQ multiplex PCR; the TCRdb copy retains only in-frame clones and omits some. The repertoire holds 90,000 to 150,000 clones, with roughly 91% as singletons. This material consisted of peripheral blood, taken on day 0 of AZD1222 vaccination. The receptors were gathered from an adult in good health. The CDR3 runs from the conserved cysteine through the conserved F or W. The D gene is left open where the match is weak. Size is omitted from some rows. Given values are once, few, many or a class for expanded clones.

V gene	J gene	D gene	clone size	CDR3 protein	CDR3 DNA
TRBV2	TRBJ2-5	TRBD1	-	CASSPQGRETQYF	TGTGCCAGCAGTCCACAGGGGCGGGAGACCCAGTACTTC
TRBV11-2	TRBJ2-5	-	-	CASSFDKFVHQYF	TGTGCCAGCAGTTTTGACAAGTTTGTTCACCAGTACTTC
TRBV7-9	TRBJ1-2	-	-	CASSSRTGYGYTF	TGTGCCAGCAGCTCAAGGACGGGCTATGGCTACACCTTC
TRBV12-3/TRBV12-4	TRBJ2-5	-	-	CASSLAVETQYF	TGTGCCAGCAGTTTAGCCGTGGAGACCCAGTACTTC
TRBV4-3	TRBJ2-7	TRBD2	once	CASSQEVGGGAFEQYF	TGCGCCAGCAGCCAAGAGGTCGGCGGGGGGGCTTTTGAGCAGTACTTC
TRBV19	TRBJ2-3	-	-	CASSTGASTDTQYF	TGTGCCAGTAGTACCGGGGCTAGCACAGATACGCAGTATTTT
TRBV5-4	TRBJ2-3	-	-	CASSYAGRRLTDTQYF	TGTGCCAGCAGCTATGCAGGCAGACGACTCACAGATACGCAGTATTTT
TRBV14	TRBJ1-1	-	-	CASSKNTEAFF	TGTGCCAGCAGCAAGAACACTGAAGCTTTCTTT
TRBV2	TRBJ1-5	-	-	CASSEGMGGTQPQHF	TGTGCCAGCAGTGAAGGGATGGGAGGGACTCAGCCCCAGCATTTT
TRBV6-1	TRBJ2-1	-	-	CASSEVGQQFF	TGTGCCAGCAGTGAAGTAGGGCAGCAGTTCTTC
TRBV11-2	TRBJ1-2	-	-	CASSYGDGYTF	TGTGCCAGCAGCTACGGGGATGGCTACACCTTC
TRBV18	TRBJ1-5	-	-	CASSPPGQGGGQPQHF	TGTGCCAGCTCACCACCGGGGCAGGGTGGGGGTCAGCCCCAGCATTTT
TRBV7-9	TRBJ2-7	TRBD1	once	CASSFRAGGTVLTYEQYF	TGTGCCAGCAGCTTCCGGGCGGGTGGGACAGTTCTTACCTACGAGCAGTACTTC
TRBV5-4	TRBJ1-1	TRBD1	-	CASSREGGYTEAFF	TGTGCCAGCAGCCGTGAAGGGGGCTATACTGAAGCTTTCTTT
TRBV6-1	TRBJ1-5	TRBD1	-	CASSDHQGAPDQPQHF	TGTGCCAGCAGTGACCACCAGGGGGCACCCGATCAGCCCCAGCATTTT
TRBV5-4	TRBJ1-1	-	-	CASSSPYHGTMNTEAFF	TGTGCCAGCAGCTCACCCTACCATGGGACTATGAACACTGAAGCTTTCTTT